Listed below are T cell receptor beta chains from one sample, sequenced in a study of somatic mutations in cytotoxic T cells in rheumatoid arthritis. TCRdb keeps only in-frame clones here, not all; method: immunoSEQ multiplex PCR. The profile shows over 9,000 clones, approximately 70% of them singletons. The sequenced sample consisted of CD8+ T cells sorted from blood. The receptors originated from a man in his sixties in good health. CDR3s include the opening cysteine and the closing phenylalanine or tryptophan. D genes are given only for firm matches. Clone size appears in some rows only: once, few, many, or a class for an expanded clone.

size	V	D	J	CDR3	DNA
.	TRBV7-6	TRBD1	TRBJ2-3	CASSLGGTGPQDTQYF	TGTGCCAGCAGCTTAGGCGGGACAGGGCCCCAAGATACGCAGTATTTT
.	TRBV7-8	TRBD2	TRBJ2-3	CASSPHAGRPGGYTQYF	TGTGCCAGCAGCCCACACGCCGGGAGGCCGGGGGGGTATACGCAGTATTTT
.	TRBV13	TRBD1	TRBJ1-1	CASSLMGQGAEAFF	TGTGCCAGCAGCTTGATGGGACAGGGGGCTGAAGCTTTCTTT
.	TRBV25-1	.	TRBJ2-2	CASSEEGRDTGELFF	TGTGCCAGCAGTGAGGAAGGCAGGGACACCGGGGAGCTGTTTTTT
.	TRBV28	.	TRBJ2-7	CASSLYPTYEQYF	TGTGCCAGCAGTTTATACCCCACCTACGAGCAGTACTTC
.	TRBV28	.	TRBJ2-7	CACRSQTRTYEQYF	TGTGCCTGCCGTTCGCAGACCCGTACGTACGAGCAGTACTTC
.	TRBV7-8	TRBD1	TRBJ1-5	CASNQQGNQPQHF	TGTGCCAGCAACCAACAGGGGAATCAGCCCCAGCATTTT
few	TRBV2	.	TRBJ1-2	CASPPGGLVTYGYTF	TGTGCCAGCCCCCCGGGGGGGCTTGTGACCTATGGCTACACCTTC
few	TRBV7-6	.	TRBJ2-7	CASSSLGGDPSHEQYF	TGTGCCAGCAGCTCATTAGGGGGGGATCCCAGCCACGAGCAGTACTTC
.	TRBV27	.	TRBJ2-4	CASSPGPGVAKNIQYF	TGTGCCAGCAGTCCCGGGCCTGGAGTAGCCAAAAACATTCAGTACTTC
.	TRBV27	.	TRBJ2-1	CASKRGPAYEQFF	TGTGCCAGCAAAAGGGGCCCAGCCTACGAGCAGTTCTTC
medium-sized	TRBV19	.	TRBJ2-7	CASSISDTSYEQYF	TGTGCCAGTAGTATAAGTGACACTTCCTACGAGCAGTACTTC
few	TRBV27	TRBD1	TRBJ1-5	CASSFRGPFQPQHF	TGTGCCAGCAGTTTCAGGGGGCCTTTTCAGCCCCAGCATTTT
.	TRBV19	.	TRBJ2-2	CASSTSDAYTGELFF	TGTGCCAGTAGTACCTCGGACGCCTACACCGGGGAGCTGTTTTTT
few	TRBV4-2	.	TRBJ1-5	CASSQEVQVNQPQHF	TGTGCCAGCAGCCAAGAGGTACAGGTAAATCAGCCCCAGCATTTT
.	TRBV27	.	TRBJ2-7	CASSLGGHEQYF	TGTGCCAGCAGTTTAGGGGGTCACGAGCAGTACTTC